The 6 T cell receptor beta chains below all came from one sample that was sequenced in a study of T cells in Graves' hyperthyroidism and ophthalmopathy. Amplification of TCR beta CDR3 regions was performed using RNA transcripts as template. Primed by the HTBI set, a first-round RT-PCR was run on the TCR CDR3. TCRdb processed the multiplex PCR reads anew with MiXCR; each CDR3 protein has one entry. Of about 640,000 distinct CDR3 sequences in the sample, about 45% are singletons; the top ten hold 6.5% to 9%. Sequenced sample: peripheral blood or thyroid tissue (not recorded which). Receptors were obtained from an adult man with Graves' disease, either hyperthyroidism or ophthalmopathy (not recorded which).

The chain has TRBV7-3 and TRBJ1-4, with D maybe TRBD1 (6 bases). Germline lookup yields CDR1 SGHTA and CDR2 FQGTGA. Between the trimmed V and J ends, which lost 5 bases and 4 bases, there was a span of 11 bases. The CDR3 is made up of 14 amino acids. The CDR3 coding sequence is TGTGCCAGCAGCATGGACAGCTTTAATGAAAAACTGTTTTTT. Amino acids: CASSMDSFNEKLFF.

This clonotype was seen repeatedly, ten times or more. CDR3 sequence (DNA): TGTGCCAGCAGTGAAAGGTCTCGGAAGGACACTGAAGCTTTCTTT. This sequence encodes CASSERSRKDTEAFF. This chain joins TRBV2 and TRBJ1-1; D gene uncertain. Germline CDR1 and CDR2: SNHLY and FYNNEI. V lost 2 bases to trimming and J lost 3 bases, with 13 bases between them. There are 15 residues in the CDR3. The entire variable domain, with the rest obtained from reference TRBV2 and TRBJ1-1, is as follows: EPEVTQTPSHQVTQMGQEVILRCVPISNHLYFYWYRQILGQKVEFLVSFYNNEISEKSEIFDDQFSVERPDGSNFTLKIRSTKLEDSAMYFCASSERSRKDTEAFFGQGTRLTVV.

This clonotype has a handful of counts. The CDR3, as DNA: TGTGCCAGCAGGTCTGAGGGGGCAAGGGACTACGAGCAGTACTTC. It yields the protein CASRSEGARDYEQYF. The chain recombines TRBV6-5 with TRBJ2-7; 7 positions agree with TRBD1. The CDR3 sequence is 15 residues long. V gave up 6 bases and J gave up 3 bases; unmatched junction bases: 11. Germline V gene lookup returns CDR1 MNHEY and CDR2 SVGAGI.

This clonotype was counted ten times or more. The J gene is TRBJ1-2, the V gene TRBV7-9, with unresolved D. The V end was cut by 1 base, the J end by 6 bases, with 6 bases between. The CDR3 contains 12 residues. CDR1 and CDR2 from the germline V gene are SEHNR and FQNEAQ (reference sequence). CDR3 in DNA: TGTGCCAGCAGCTTAGGACCGAATGGCTACACCTTC. Residues: CASSLGPNGYTF.

This clonotype has only a few counts. This chain uses TRBV19 with TRBJ1-3; weak D call: TRBD1 (5 bases). The CDR3 extends over 14 amino acids. The V gene's germline CDR1 is LNHDA and CDR2 SQIVND (reference sequence). V gave up 5 bases and J gave up 0 bases, with 8 bases separating them. The CDR3 nucleotides read TGTGCCAGTAGTCCGGACAACTCTGGAAACACCATATATTTT. Its translation: CASSPDNSGNTIYF.

In DNA, the CDR3 is TGTGCCACCAGTGATTTTCGGGGGGCTGGCACAGATACGCAGTATTTT. This sequence encodes CATSDFRGAGTDTQYF. The chain recombines TRBV24-1 with TRBJ2-3, with TRBD2 as a possible D gene (7 bases). The CDR3 extends over 16 amino acids. V lost 1 base and J 1 base, leaving 11 bases between the germline ends. Germline V CDR1 and CDR2: KGHDR, SFDVKD.